This record looks at one T cell receptor (beta chain) sequence and its context. As yet, its antigen is unknown. The V segment lost 6 bases and the J segment 6 bases; nucleotides outside the gene matches: 9. This CDR3 comprises 15 residues. Germline-derived CDR1 and CDR2 are SGHAT and FQNNGV. The data were obtained in a study of cytomegalovirus exposure and HLA in healthy donors. Study background: A later analysis reported the same platform for the roughly 120 validation repertoires and the 666 first-cohort repertoires.

The donors were part of the approximately 120-subject validation cohort, which stood apart from the roughly 730-subject first cohort. Study-level points and caveats: Within the 120 validation repertoires, first-cohort TCR clusters tended to co-occur, according to a later analysis. The classifier reportedly diagnosed cytomegalovirus status with high sensitivity and specificity.

Only in-frame clones appear in the TCRdb table, and some are missing; sequencing was by immunoSEQ multiplex PCR. In the table there are over 200,000 clones, 85% to 90% of which are singletons. The receptor was derived from a young woman in good health and CMV-seronegative. This rearrangement joins TRBV11-2 to TRBJ2-2; 8 positions match TRBD2. The material sequenced was PBMCs. CDR3 amino acids: CASRFLRGASGELFF. The CDR3 nucleotides are TGTGCCAGCAGATTTTTGCGGGGGGCGTCCGGGGAGCTGTTTTTT.